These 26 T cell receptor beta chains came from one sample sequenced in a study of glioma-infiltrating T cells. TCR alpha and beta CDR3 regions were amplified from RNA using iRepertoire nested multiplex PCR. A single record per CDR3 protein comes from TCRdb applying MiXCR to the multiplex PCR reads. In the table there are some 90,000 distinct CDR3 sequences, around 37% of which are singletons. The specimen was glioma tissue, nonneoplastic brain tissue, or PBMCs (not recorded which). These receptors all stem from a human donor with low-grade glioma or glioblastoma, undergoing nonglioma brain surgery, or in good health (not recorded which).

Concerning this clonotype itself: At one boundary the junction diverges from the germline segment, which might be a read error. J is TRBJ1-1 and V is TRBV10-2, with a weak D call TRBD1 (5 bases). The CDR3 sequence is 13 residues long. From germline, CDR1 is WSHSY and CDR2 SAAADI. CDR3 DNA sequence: TGCGCCAGCAACCCCAGGGCAAACAATGAAGCTTTCTTT. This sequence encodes CASNPRANNEAFF.

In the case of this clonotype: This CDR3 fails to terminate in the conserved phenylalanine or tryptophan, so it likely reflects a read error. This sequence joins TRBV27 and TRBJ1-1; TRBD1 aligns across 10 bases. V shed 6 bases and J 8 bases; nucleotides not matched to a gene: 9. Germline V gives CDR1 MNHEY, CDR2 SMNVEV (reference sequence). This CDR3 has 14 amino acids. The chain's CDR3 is CASSARTGGPEAFS. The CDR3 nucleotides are TGTGCCAGCAGCGCCCGGACAGGGGGTCCGGAAGCTTTCTCT.

CDR3 nucleotide sequence: TGCAGTGCTCGGGGACTAGCGGGGGGTCCGTTCTCCTATGAGCAGTTCTTC. Residues: CSARGLAGGPFSYEQFF. The chain joins TRBV20-1 to TRBJ2-1; 15 bases agree with TRBD2. The V gene end was trimmed by 5 bases and the J gene end by 8 bases; junction bases not matched to a gene: 13. CDR3 size: 17 residues. Germline V gene sequence: CDR1 DFQATT, CDR2 SNEGSKA (reference sequence).

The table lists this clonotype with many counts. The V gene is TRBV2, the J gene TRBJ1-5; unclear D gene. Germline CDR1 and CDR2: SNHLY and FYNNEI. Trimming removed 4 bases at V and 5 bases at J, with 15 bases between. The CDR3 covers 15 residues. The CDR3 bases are TGTGCCAGCAGTGTTTCAGGAAAAACGGATCAGCCCCAGCATTTT. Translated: CASSVSGKTDQPQHF. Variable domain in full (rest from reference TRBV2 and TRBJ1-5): EPEVTQTPSHQVTQMGQEVILRCVPISNHLYFYWYRQILGQKVEFLVSFYNNEISEKSEIFDDQFSVERPDGSNFTLKIRSTKLEDSAMYFCASSVSGKTDQPQHFGDGTRLSIL.

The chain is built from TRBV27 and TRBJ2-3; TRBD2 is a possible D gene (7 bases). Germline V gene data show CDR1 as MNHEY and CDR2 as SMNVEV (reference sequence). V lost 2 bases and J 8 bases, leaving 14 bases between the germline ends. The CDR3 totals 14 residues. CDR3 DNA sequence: TGTGCCAGCAGTTTAATCGCGGGGGCAGCTACGCAGTATTTT. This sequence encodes CASSLIAGAATQYF.

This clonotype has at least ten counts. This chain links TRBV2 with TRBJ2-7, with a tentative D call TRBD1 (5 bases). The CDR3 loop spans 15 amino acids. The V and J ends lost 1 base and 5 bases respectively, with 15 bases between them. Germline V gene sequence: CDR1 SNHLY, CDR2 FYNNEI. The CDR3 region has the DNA TGTGCCAGCAGTGAAGTCGCAGGGAAAAGGAACGAGCAGTACTTC. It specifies CASSEVAGKRNEQYF.

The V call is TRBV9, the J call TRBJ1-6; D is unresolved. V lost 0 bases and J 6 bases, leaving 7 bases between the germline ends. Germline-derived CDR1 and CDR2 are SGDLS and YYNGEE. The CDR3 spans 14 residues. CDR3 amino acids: CASSVVDTNSPLHF. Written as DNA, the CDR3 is TGTGCCAGCAGCGTAGTAGATACTAATTCACCCCTCCACTTT.

CDR3 sequence (DNA): TGTGCCATCAGCAGAGACAGGGCGGACATAGATACGCAGTATTTT. Translating gives CAISRDRADIDTQYF. V is TRBV10-3 and J is TRBJ2-3; TRBD1 matches 7 bases. With V trimmed by 6 bases and J by 5 bases, 11 bases remained unmatched. The CDR3 runs to 15 residues. Looked up from germline, CDR1 is ENHRY and CDR2 is SYGVKD.

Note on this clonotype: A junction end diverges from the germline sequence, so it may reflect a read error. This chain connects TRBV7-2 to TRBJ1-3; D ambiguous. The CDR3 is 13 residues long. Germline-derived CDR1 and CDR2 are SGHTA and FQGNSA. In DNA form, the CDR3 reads TGCGCCAGCAGCAGCAGCGTTAGGGACACCATATATTTT. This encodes CASSSSVRDTIYF.

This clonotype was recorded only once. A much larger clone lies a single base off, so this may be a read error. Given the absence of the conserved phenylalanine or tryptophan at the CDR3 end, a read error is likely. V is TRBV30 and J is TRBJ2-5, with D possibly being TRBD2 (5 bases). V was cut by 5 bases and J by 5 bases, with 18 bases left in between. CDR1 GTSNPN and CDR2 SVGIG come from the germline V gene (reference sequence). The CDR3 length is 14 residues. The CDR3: CAWDDGPRGETQYS. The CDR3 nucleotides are TGTGCCTGGGATGACGGTCCCCGAGGGGAGACCCAGTACTCC.

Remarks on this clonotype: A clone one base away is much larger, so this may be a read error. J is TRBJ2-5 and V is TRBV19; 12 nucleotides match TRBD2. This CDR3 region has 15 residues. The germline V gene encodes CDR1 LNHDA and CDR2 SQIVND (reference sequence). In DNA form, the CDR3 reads TGTGCCAGTAGTACTACTAGCGGGGGGATAGAGACCAAGTACTTC. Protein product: CASSTTSGGIETKYF.

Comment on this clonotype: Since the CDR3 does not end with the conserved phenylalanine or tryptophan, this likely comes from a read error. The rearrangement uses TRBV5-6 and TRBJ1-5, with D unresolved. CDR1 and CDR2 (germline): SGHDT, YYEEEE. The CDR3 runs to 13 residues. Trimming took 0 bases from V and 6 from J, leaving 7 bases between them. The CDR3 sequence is CASSLAGSQPQHS. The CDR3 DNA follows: TGTGCCAGCAGCTTGGCCGGGAGTCAGCCCCAGCATTCT.

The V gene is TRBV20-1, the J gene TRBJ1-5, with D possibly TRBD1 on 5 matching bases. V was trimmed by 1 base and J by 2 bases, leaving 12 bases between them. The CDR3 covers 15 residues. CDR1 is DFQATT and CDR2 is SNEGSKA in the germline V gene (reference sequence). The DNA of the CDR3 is TGCAGTGCTAGAGGTCAATGGGGGGGCAATCAGCCCCAGCATTTT. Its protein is CSARGQWGGNQPQHF.

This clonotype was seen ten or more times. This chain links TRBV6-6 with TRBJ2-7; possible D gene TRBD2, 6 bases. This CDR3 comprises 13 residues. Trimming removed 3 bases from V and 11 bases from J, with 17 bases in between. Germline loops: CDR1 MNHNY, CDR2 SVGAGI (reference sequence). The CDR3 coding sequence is TGTGCCAGCAGTTATTCTGAGGAGGGTGTAAAGTACTTC. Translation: CASSYSEEGVKYF.

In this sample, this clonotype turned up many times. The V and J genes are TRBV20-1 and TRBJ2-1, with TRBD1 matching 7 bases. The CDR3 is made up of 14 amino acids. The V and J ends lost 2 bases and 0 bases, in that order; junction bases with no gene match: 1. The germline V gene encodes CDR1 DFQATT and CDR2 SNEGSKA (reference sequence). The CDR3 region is CSARPGGSYNEQFF. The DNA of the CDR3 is TGCAGTGCTAGACCAGGGGGCTCCTACAATGAGCAGTTCTTC.

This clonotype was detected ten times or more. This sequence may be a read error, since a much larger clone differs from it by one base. The CDR3 reads CASSGTSGGADTQYF. CDR3 sequence (DNA): TGTGCCAGCAGTGGAACTAGCGGGGGGGCCGATACGCAGTATTTT. The V gene is TRBV6-1, the J gene TRBJ2-3; 13 bases are a match to TRBD2. This CDR3 region has 15 residues. Germline assignment: CDR1 MNHNS and CDR2 SASEGT. The V gene end was trimmed by 4 bases and the J gene end by 6 bases; junction bases not matched to a gene: 4.

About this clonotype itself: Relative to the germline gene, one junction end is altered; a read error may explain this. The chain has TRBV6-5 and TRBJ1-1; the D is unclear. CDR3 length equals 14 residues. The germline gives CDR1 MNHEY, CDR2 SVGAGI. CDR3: CASTYSGPDPEAFF. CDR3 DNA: TGTGCCAGCACTTACTCCGGTCCGGACCCTGAAGCTTTCTTT.

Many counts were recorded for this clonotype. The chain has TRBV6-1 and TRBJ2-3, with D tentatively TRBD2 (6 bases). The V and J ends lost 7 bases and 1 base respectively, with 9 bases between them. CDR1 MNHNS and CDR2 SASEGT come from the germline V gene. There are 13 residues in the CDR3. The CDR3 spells CASTGRRTDTQYF. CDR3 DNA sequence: TGTGCCAGCACGGGGAGGCGCACAGATACGCAGTATTTT.

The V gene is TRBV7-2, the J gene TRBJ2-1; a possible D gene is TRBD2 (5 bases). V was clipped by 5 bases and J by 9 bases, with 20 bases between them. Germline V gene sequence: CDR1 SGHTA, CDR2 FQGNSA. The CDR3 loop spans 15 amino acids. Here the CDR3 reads CASSTPVNVLAEQFF. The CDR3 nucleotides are TGTGCCAGCAGCACCCCCGTAAACGTCCTAGCTGAGCAGTTCTTC.

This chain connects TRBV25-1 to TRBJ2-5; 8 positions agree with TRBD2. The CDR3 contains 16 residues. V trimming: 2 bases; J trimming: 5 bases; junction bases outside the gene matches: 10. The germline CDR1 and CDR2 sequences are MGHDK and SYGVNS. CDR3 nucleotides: TGTGCCAGCAGTGAAAATGTCGGGGGGGCCGGCGAGACCCAGTACTTC. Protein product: CASSENVGGAGETQYF.

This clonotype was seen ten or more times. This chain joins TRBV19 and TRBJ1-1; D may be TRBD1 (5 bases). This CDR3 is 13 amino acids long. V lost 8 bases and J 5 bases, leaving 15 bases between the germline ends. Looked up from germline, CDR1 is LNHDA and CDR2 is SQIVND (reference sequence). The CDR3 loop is CASWKAGQTEAFF. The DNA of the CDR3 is TGTGCCAGTTGGAAGGCAGGGCAAACTGAAGCTTTCTTT.

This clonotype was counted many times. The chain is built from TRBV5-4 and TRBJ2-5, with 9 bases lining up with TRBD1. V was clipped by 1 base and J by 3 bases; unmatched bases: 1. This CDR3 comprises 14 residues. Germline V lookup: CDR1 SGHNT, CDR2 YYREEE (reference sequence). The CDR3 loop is CASSLWDREETQYF. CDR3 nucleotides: TGTGCCAGCAGCTTGTGGGACAGGGAAGAGACCCAGTACTTC.

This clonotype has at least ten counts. CDR3 sequence: CASSASGGPYEQYF. The CDR3 DNA reads TGCGCCAGCAGCGCTAGCGGGGGGCCTTACGAGCAGTACTTC. The chain combines TRBV5-1 with TRBJ2-7; 11 positions match TRBD2. Germline values: CDR1 SGHRS, CDR2 YFSETQ. The CDR3 extends over 14 amino acids. Trimming removed 4 bases from V and 4 bases from J; junction bases left unmatched: 4. Full variable domain (outside the CDR3, taken from reference TRBV5-1 and TRBJ2-7): KAGVTQTPRYLIKTRGQQVTLSCSPISGHRSVSWYQQTPGQGLQFLFEYFSETQRNKGNFPGRFSGRQFSNSRSEMNVSTLELGDSALYLCASSASGGPYEQYFGPGTRLTVT.

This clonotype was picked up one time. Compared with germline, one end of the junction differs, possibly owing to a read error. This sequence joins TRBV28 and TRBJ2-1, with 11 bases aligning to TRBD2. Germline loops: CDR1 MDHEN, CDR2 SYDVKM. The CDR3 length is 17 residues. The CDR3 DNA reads TGTGCCAGCAGTCAGCAAACCCTAGCGGGAGGAGAGAATGAGCGGTTCTTC. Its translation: CASSQQTLAGGENERFF.

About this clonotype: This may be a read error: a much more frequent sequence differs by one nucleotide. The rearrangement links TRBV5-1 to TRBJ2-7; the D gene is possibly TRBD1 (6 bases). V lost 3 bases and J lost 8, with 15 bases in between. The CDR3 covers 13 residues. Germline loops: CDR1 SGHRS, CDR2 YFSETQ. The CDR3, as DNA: TGCGCCAGCAGCTCAAACACCGACAGGAAGCAGTACTTC. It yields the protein CASSSNTDRKQYF.

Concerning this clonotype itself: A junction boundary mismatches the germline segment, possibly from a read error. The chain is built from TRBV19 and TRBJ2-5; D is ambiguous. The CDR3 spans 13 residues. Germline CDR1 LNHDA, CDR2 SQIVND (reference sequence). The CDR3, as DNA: TGTGCCAGTAGTCACGACTTCCAAGAGAACCAGTACTTC. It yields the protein CASSHDFQENQYF. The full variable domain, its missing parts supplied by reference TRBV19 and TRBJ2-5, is DGGITQSPKYLFRKEGQNVTLSCEQNLNHDAMYWYRQDPGQGLRLIYYSQIVNDFQKGDIAEGYSVSREKKESFPLTVTSAQKNPTAFYLCASSHDFQENQYFGPGTRLLVL.